The 19 T cell receptor beta chains below come from one sample, sequenced in a study of blood T cell repertoires in COVID-19. Sequencing used immunoSEQ multiplex PCR; TCRdb keeps in-frame clones, though not all of them. The sample has approximately 46,000 clones; around 89% are singletons. Input material: peripheral blood. Every receptor here comes from a human donor in a cohort sampled during active COVID-19.

This chain links TRBV29-1 with TRBJ2-3; 14 bases are shared with TRBD2. V lost 6 bases and J lost 6; bases outside the gene matches: 2. Germline assignment: CDR1 SQVTM and CDR2 ANQGSEA. The CDR3 is 13 amino acids. CDR3: CSVTSGRGDTQYF. CDR3 nucleotides: TGCAGCGTGACTAGCGGGAGGGGGGATACGCAGTATTTT.

This clone occurred once. This chain joins TRBV6-6 and TRBJ2-7, with D tentatively TRBD2 (6 bases). In germline, CDR1 is MNHNY, CDR2 SVGAGI (reference sequence). This CDR3 is 12 amino acids long. The V end was cut by 5 bases, the J end by 3 bases, with 8 bases between. The DNA for the CDR3 is TGTGCCAGCAGTACGACTAGCTACGAGCAGTACTTC. Its translation is CASSTTSYEQYF.

The chain couples TRBV11-3 to TRBJ2-1; possibly TRBD2 for D (5 bases). Trimming cost V 0 bases and J 4 bases, with 10 bases left between them. Germline CDR1 reads SGHNT; CDR2 reads YENEEA. This CDR3 comprises 15 residues. The CDR3 here is CASSLDWERYNEQFF. The CDR3 DNA sequence: TGTGCCAGCAGCTTAGATTGGGAGCGGTACAATGAGCAGTTCTTC.

This chain joins TRBV5-3 and TRBJ1-6, with D possibly TRBD1 on 6 matching bases. TRBV5-3 is classed as an ORF, of uncertain function. The V end lost 4 bases, the J end lost 6 bases, and 20 bases lay between the germline ends. CDR3 length: 17 amino acids. CDR3 amino acids: CARSVLFGWGLNSPLHF. CDR3 coding DNA: TGTGCCAGAAGCGTATTATTTGGGTGGGGGCTTAATTCACCCCTCCACTTT.

This clone came up a few times. The chain joins TRBV19 to TRBJ2-2, with D possibly matching TRBD1 (6 bases). From germline, CDR1 is LNHDA and CDR2 SQIVND (reference sequence). CDR3 size: 19 residues. V was pared by 4 bases and J by 3 bases, with 24 bases between. The CDR3 protein is CASSTHPGTPRPDTGELFF. The CDR3 nucleotides are TGTGCCAGTAGTACCCATCCCGGGACACCTCGGCCGGACACCGGGGAGCTGTTTTTT.

The rearrangement links TRBV18 to TRBJ2-1, with 9 bases identical to TRBD1. The junction had 5 bases not matched to a gene; V was cut back by 3 bases and J by 5 bases. CDR1 KGHSH and CDR2 LQKENI come from the germline V gene. CDR3 length: 15 residues. CDR3 nucleotides: TGTGCCAGCTCACCGCAGGGACAGGGCCACAATGAGCAGTTCTTC. This gives the protein CASSPQGQGHNEQFF. The full variable domain, rest sourced from reference TRBV18 and TRBJ2-1, is NAGVMQNPRHLVRRRGQEARLRCSPMKGHSHVYWYRQLPEEGLKFMVYLQKENIIDESGMPKERFSAEFPKEGPSILRIQQVVRGDSAAYFCASSPQGQGHNEQFFGPGTRLTVL.

The rearrangement joins TRBV5-4 to TRBJ2-6; D is uncertain. Trimming stripped 4 bases from V and 0 bases from J, with 11 bases between. Germline-derived CDR1 and CDR2 are SGHNT and YYREEE (reference sequence). The CDR3 covers 16 residues. The CDR3 reads CASSQTLFSGANVLTF. CDR3 nucleotides: TGTGCCAGCAGCCAGACACTGTTCTCTGGGGCCAACGTCCTGACTTTC.

This clone appeared once. This chain connects TRBV6-6 to TRBJ1-2, with 9 bases lining up with TRBD1. The CDR3 sequence is 15 residues long. CDR1 and CDR2 (germline): MNHNY, SVGAGI (reference sequence). V shed 4 bases, J shed 8 bases, and the junction held 11 bases outside the gene matches. DNA for the CDR3: TGTGCCAGCAGTTGGAGACAGGGGGATGTACGAGGCTACACCTTC. As protein: CASSWRQGDVRGYTF.

CDR3 sequence (DNA): TGTGCCAGTAGTCCACATATTGGGCAGAAAAACTATGGCTACACCTTC. Its translation: CASSPHIGQKNYGYTF. This chain joins TRBV19 and TRBJ1-2; no clear D. Trimming cost V 5 bases and J 2 bases, with 18 bases left between them. CDR1 LNHDA and CDR2 SQIVND come from the germline V gene (reference sequence). The length of the CDR3 is 16 residues.

CDR3 protein: CASSIGRGQATNEKLFF. Written as DNA, the CDR3 is TGTGCCAGTAGTATCGGAAGGGGACAAGCAACTAATGAAAAACTGTTTTTT. This sequence joins TRBV19 and TRBJ1-4; D possibly corresponds to TRBD1 (6 bases). CDR3 length: 17 amino acids. Germline CDR1 is LNHDA and CDR2 is SQIVND (reference sequence). V was shortened by 3 bases and J by 0 bases, with 14 bases between the two germline ends. Using reference TRBV19 and TRBJ1-4 for the parts outside the CDR3, the full variable domain is DGGITQSPKYLFRKEGQNVTLSCEQNLNHDAMYWYRQDPGQGLRLIYYSQIVNDFQKGDIAEGYSVSREKKESFPLTVTSAQKNPTAFYLCASSIGRGQATNEKLFFGSGTQLSVL.

The genes are TRBV6-5 and TRBJ1-6, with 8 bases identical to TRBD1. Germline CDR1 reads MNHEY; CDR2 reads SVGAGI. This CDR3 region has 13 residues. With 7 bases clipped from V and 8 bases from J, the junction kept 4 bases outside the gene matches. Here the CDR3 reads CASKDRAYSPLHF. For the CDR3, the DNA is TGTGCCAGCAAGGACAGGGCATATTCACCCCTCCACTTT.

The chain is built from TRBV3-1 (or the pseudogene TRBV3-2) and TRBJ1-3, with TRBD1 as a possible D gene (6 bases). The V end lost 3 bases, the J end lost 7 bases, and 13 bases lay between the germline ends. The CDR3 totals 14 residues. Germline V gene data show CDR1 as LGHDT and CDR2 as YNNKEL (reference sequence). The chain's CDR3 is CASSQPGHGNTIYF. Written as DNA, the CDR3 is TGTGCCAGCAGCCAGCCGGGACACGGTAACACCATATATTTT.

The rearrangement uses TRBV9 and TRBJ2-5; 10 bases are shared with TRBD2. Unmatched junction bases numbered 14, after V lost 4 bases and J lost 2 bases. The CDR3 spans 18 residues. Germline V gene sequence: CDR1 SGDLS, CDR2 YYNGEE. CDR3 coding DNA: TGTGCCAGCAGCAAAGACGGGCGGAGCGGGAGGGGACAAGAGACCCAGTACTTC. Protein sequence: CASSKDGRSGRGQETQYF.

V usage is TRBV6-1 and J usage is TRBJ2-3; 7 bases align to TRBD2. Per germline, CDR1 MNHNS and CDR2 SASEGT. The trim removed 0 bases at V and 4 bases at J, leaving 4 bases unmatched. This CDR3 comprises 15 residues. CDR3: CASSEAGGGPDTQYF. The CDR3 DNA follows: TGTGCCAGCAGTGAAGCGGGGGGGGGTCCAGATACGCAGTATTTT.

This chain uses TRBV18 with TRBJ1-1; D may be TRBD1 (6 bases). This CDR3 region has 17 residues. V dropped 3 bases and J dropped 4 bases, with 21 bases sitting between them. CDR1 and CDR2 (germline): KGHSH, LQKENI. The CDR3, as DNA: TGTGCCAGCTCACCGACGTCCTCGGGACAAGGAACCACTGAAGCTTTCTTT. Protein: CASSPTSSGQGTTEAFF.

This clone was detected once. CDR3 sequence (DNA): TGCGCCAGCAGCCTCGACAGGGTTACTAACTATGGCTACACCTTC. Translation gives CASSLDRVTNYGYTF. The rearrangement uses TRBV5-1 and TRBJ1-2; the match to TRBD1 covers 7 bases. The germline V gene encodes CDR1 SGHRS and CDR2 YFSETQ. The V segment lost 4 bases and the J segment 0 bases; nucleotides outside the gene matches: 6. This CDR3 comprises 15 residues.

The chain employs TRBV19 and TRBJ1-1, with a weak D call TRBD1 (6 bases). This CDR3 has 15 residues. V was shortened by 3 bases and J by 4 bases, with 15 bases between the two germline ends. CDR1 is LNHDA and CDR2 is SQIVND in the germline V gene (reference sequence). The CDR3 DNA reads TGTGCCAGTAGTATCGCAGGGGCGTGGGGCACTGAAGCTTTCTTT. Its protein product is CASSIAGAWGTEAFF.

This clone has only one observation. The chain has TRBV4-1 and TRBJ2-7; maybe TRBD2 (5 bases). The CDR3 length is 15 residues. The germline V and J ends were trimmed by 4 bases and 2 bases, with 15 bases remaining between them. Germline values: CDR1 MGHRA, CDR2 YSYEKL. CDR3: CASSPGVRAAYEQYF. The CDR3 nucleotides are TGCGCCAGCAGCCCGGGCGTGAGGGCGGCCTACGAGCAGTACTTC.

The chain has TRBV5-4 and TRBJ1-3, with 7 bases matching TRBD1. The CDR3 has 14 amino acids. V shed 4 bases, J shed 3 bases, and the junction held 4 bases outside the gene matches. Looked up from germline, CDR1 is SGHNT and CDR2 is YYREEE (reference sequence). The CDR3 nucleotides read TGTGCCAGCAGCGCAGACAGGGTTGGAAACACCATATATTTT. As protein: CASSADRVGNTIYF. Supplemented by reference TRBV5-4 and TRBJ1-3, the full variable domain reads ETGVTQSPTHLIKTRGQQVTLRCSSQSGHNTVSWYQQALGQGPQFIFQYYREEENGRGNFPPRFSGLQFPNYSSELNVNALELDDSALYLCASSADRVGNTIYFGEGSWLTVV.